This entry is about one T cell receptor beta chain. Its specificity is not known. Trimming took off 1 base at V and 0 bases at J, with 7 bases between the two ends. Germline V lookup: CDR1 SEHNR, CDR2 FQNEAQ (reference sequence). This CDR3 has 14 residues. Time point described: baseline pretreatment blood. Documented treatment: 15 Gy SBRT to primary tumor, nephrectomy 4 weeks later. Radiation-treated patients gave blood at baseline, week 2 and week 4. Sequenced by immunoSEQ multiplex PCR; TCRdb stores in-frame clones only, minus some. Of some 150,000 clones listed, around nine tenths are singletons. This sample is drawn from a study of radiation and T cells in renal cell carcinoma. Study as a whole: Nephrectomy followed 15 Gy stereotactic body radiation by 4 weeks. General study points: No pretreatment tumor biopsies were available for baseline clonotypes. Top tumor clonotypes rose in blood 2 weeks post-radiation, then contracted.

This sequence was found in a woman aged 45-59 years with renal cell carcinoma. V is TRBV7-9 and J is TRBJ2-7, with TRBD1 as a possible D gene (5 bases). Sequencing used blood, obtained from a patient whose treatment included radiotherapy and nephrectomy. The CDR3 DNA reads TGTGCCAGCAGCTTAGGGGGCAACTCCTACGAGCAGTACTTC. Translating it yields CASSLGGNSYEQYF.